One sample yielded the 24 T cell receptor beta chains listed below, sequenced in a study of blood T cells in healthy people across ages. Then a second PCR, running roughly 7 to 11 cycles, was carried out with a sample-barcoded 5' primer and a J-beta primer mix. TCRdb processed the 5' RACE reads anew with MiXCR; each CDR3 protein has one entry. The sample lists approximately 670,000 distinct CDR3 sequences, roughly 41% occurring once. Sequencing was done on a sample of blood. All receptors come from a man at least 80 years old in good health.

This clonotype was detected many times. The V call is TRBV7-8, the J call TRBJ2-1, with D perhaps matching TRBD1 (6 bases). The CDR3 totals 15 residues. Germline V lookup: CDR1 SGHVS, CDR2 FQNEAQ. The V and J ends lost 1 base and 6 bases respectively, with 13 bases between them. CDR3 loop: CASSLGQGSGNEQFF. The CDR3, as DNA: TGTGCCAGCAGCTTAGGGCAGGGGAGCGGCAATGAGCAGTTCTTC.

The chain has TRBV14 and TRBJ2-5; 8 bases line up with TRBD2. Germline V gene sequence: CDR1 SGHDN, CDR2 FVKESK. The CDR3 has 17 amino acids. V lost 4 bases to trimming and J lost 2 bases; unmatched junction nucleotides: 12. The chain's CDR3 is CASSPRGGYTEQETQYF. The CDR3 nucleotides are TGTGCCAGCAGCCCACGCGGGGGGTATACGGAGCAAGAGACCCAGTACTTC.

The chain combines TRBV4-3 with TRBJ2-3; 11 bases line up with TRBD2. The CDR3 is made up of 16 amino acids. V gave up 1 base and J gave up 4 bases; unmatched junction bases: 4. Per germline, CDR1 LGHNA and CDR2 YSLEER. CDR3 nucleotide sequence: TGCGCCAGCAGCCAAGTAGCGGGAGGGTTCGCAGATACGCAGTATTTT. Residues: CASSQVAGGFADTQYF.

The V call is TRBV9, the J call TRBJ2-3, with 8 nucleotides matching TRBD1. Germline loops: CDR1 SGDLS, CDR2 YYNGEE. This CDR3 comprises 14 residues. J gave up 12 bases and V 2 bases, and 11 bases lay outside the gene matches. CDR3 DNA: TGTGCCAGCAGCGTCGATCCCGGGACAGGTTATCAGTATTTT. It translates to CASSVDPGTGYQYF. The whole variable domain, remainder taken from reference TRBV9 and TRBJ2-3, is DSGVTQTPKHLITATGQRVTLRCSPRSGDLSVYWYQQSLDQGLQFLIQYYNGEERAKGNILERFSAQQFPDLHSELNLSSLELGDSALYFCASSVDPGTGYQYFGPGTRLTVL.

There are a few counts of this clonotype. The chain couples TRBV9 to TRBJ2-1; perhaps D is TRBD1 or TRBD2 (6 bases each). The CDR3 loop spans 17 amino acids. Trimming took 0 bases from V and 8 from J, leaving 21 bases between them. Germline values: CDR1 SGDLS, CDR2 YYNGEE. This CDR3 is CASSVDYGGGGRHEQFF. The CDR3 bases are TGTGCCAGCAGCGTAGATTACGGGGGCGGAGGGAGGCATGAGCAGTTCTTC.

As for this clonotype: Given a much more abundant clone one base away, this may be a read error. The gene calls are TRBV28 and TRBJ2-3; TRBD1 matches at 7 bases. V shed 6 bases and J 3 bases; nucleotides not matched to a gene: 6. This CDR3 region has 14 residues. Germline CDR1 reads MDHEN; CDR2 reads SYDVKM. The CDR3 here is CASRTGFGTDTQYF. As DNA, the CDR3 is TGTGCCAGCAGGACAGGGTTCGGGACAGATACGCAGTATTTT.

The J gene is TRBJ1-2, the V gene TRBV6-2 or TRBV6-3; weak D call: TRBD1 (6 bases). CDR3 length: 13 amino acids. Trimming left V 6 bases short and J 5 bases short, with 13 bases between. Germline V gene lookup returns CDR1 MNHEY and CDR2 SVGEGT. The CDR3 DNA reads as TGTGCCAGCAGACGAACAGGGATTTATGGCTACACCTTC. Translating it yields CASRRTGIYGYTF.

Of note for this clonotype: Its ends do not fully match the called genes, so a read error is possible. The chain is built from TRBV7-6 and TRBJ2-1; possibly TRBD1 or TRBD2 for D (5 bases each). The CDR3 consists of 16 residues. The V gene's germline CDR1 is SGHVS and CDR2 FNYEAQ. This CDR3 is CASSLVLGTGYSEQFF. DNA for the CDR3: TGTGCCAGCAGCTTAGTTCTTGGGACGGGGTACAGTGAGCAGTTCTTC.

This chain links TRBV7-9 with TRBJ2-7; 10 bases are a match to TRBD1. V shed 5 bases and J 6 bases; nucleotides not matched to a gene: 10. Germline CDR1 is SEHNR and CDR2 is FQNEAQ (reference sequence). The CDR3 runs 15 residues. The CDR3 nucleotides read TGTGCCAGCAGCGCAGGGACAGGGGTTTTAAGCGAGCAGTACTTC. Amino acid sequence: CASSAGTGVLSEQYF.

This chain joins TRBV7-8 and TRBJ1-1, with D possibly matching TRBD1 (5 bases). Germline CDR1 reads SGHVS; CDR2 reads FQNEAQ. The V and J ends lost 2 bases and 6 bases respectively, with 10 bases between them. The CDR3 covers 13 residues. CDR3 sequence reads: CASSLIREPEAFF. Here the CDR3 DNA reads TGTGCCAGCAGCTTAATCAGGGAGCCTGAAGCTTTCTTT.

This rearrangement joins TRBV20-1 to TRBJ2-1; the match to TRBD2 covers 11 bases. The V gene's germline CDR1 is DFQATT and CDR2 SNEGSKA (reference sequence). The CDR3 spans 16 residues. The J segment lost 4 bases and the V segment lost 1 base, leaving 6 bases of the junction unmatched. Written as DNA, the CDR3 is TGCAGTGCTAGAGGCCAGACTAGCGGGGCATACAATGAGCAGTTCTTC. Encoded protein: CSARGQTSGAYNEQFF.

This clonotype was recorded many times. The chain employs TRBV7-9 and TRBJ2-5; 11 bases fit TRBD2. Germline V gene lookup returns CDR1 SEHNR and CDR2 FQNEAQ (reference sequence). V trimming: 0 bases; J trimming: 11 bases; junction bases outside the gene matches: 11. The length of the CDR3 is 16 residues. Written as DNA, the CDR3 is TGTGCCAGCAGCTTAGCTGGTAGCGGGGGGGCAAGAGAGCAGTACTTC. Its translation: CASSLAGSGGAREQYF.

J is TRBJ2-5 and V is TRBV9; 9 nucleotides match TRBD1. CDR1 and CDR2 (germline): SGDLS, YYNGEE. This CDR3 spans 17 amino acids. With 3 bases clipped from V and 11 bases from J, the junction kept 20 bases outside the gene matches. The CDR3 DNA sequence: TGTGCCAGCAGCGCAGGACCACGACAGGGGGATAGGGATGAGCAGTACTTC. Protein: CASSAGPRQGDRDEQYF.

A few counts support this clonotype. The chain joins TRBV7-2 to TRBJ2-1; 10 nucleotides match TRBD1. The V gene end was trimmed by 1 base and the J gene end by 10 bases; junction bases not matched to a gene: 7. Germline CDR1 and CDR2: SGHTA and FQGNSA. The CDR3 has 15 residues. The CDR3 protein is CASSLEGQGLGEQFF. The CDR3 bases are TGTGCCAGCAGCTTAGAGGGACAGGGGTTAGGCGAGCAGTTCTTC.

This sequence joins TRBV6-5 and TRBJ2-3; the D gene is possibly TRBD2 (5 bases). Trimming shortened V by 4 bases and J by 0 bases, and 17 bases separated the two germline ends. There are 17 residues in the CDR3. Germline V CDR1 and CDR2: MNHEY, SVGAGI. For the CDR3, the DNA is TGTGCCAGCAGTTGGAGGTCGGGCCGGGGTAGCACAGATACGCAGTATTTT. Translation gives CASSWRSGRGSTDTQYF.

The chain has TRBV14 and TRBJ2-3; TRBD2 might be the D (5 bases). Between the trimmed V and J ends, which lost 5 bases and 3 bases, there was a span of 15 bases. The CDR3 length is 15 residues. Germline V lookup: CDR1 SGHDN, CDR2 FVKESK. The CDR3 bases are TGTGCCAGCAGCTCTCAGTCTTTAGCGACAGATACGCAGTATTTT. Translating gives CASSSQSLATDTQYF.

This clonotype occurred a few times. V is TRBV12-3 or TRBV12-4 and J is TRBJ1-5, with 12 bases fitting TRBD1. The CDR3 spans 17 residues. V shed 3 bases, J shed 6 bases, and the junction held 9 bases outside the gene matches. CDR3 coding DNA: TGTGCCAGCAGTTTGCGGTCCGGGACAGGGGGCACTCAGCCCCAGCATTTT. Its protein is CASSLRSGTGGTQPQHF.

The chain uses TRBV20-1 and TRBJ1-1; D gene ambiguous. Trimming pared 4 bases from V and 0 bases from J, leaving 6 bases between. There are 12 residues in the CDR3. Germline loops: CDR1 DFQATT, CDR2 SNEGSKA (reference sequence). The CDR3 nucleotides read TGCAGTGCTAAGATCATGAACACTGAAGCTTTCTTT. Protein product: CSAKIMNTEAFF.

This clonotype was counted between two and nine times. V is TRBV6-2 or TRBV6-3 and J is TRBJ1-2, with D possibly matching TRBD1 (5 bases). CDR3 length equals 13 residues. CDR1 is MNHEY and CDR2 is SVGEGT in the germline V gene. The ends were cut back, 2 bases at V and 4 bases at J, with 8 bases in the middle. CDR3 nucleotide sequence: TGTGCCAGCAGTTACGACAGACCCTATGGCTACACCTTC. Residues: CASSYDRPYGYTF.

The CDR3 region has the DNA TGTGCCAGCAGTTATAAGCCCGAGACTAGCGGGAGGGCCCTGGACAATGAGCAGTTCTTC. Residues: CASSYKPETSGRALDNEQFF. The chain links TRBV6-2 or TRBV6-3 to TRBJ2-1; 14 bases are a match to TRBD2. The germline V gene encodes CDR1 MNHEY and CDR2 SVGEGT. The V segment lost 3 bases and the J segment 5 bases; nucleotides outside the gene matches: 15. The length of the CDR3 is 20 residues.

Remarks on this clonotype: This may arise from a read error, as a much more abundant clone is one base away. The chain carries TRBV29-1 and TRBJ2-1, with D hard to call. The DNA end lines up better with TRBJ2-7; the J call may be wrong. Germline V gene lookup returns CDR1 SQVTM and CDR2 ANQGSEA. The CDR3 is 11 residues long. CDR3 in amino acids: CSVVEYNEQYF. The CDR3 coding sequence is TGCAGCGTTGTAGAATACAATGAGCAGTACTTC.

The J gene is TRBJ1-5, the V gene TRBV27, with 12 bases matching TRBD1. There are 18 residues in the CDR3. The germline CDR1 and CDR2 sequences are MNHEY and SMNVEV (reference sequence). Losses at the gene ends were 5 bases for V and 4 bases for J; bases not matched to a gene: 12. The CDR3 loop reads CASSRAGTGGVLNQPQHF. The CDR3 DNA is TGTGCCAGCAGTCGGGCCGGGACAGGGGGCGTTCTTAATCAGCCCCAGCATTTT.

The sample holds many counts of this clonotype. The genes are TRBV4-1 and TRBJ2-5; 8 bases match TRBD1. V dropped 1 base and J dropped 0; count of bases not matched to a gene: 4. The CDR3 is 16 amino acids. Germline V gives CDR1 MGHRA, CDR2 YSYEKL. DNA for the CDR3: TGCGCCAGCAGCCAAGCAGGGGGCGGGTACCAAGAGACCCAGTACTTC. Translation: CASSQAGGGYQETQYF.

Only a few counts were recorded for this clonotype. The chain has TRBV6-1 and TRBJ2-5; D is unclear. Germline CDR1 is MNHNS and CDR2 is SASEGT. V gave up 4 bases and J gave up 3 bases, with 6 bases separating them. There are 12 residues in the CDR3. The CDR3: CASSAIEETQYF. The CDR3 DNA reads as TGTGCCAGCAGTGCCATCGAAGAGACCCAGTACTTC.